This T cell receptor (beta chain) was documented in a study of T cells after yellow fever vaccination. As for the study in general: SMART-Seq v4 Ultra Low Input prepared libraries from low-cell fractions. Study-level points and caveats: Abundant contaminating clonotypes from the bulk population could appear in FACS-sorted repertoires. Most primary-vaccination clones recurred post-booster (nearly 98% CD4, 85% to 90% CD8).

For TCR, cDNA came from 5'RACE template switching, which added a universal primer site and UMIs. In TCRdb, the 5' RACE reads were re-called with MiXCR into one record per CDR3 protein. The sample has roughly 160,000 distinct CDR3 sequences, approximately 10% seen once; the top ten hold about 40%. The germline V gene has CDR1 SGHRS and CDR2 YFSETQ. The CDR3 totals 14 residues. Remarks on this clonotype: Its specificity is unknown. One end of the junction does not line up with germline, which may come from a read error.

This TCR derives from a man between 18 and 29 years old who received the YFV17D yellow fever vaccine. The chain recombines TRBV5-1 with TRBJ1-1; a possible D gene is TRBD1 (5 bases). Sequences were derived from CD8+ T cells sorted from PBMCs, sampled 45 days after the yellow fever booster vaccination. This CDR3 reads CASSQEGMNTDAFF. The CDR3 DNA reads TGCGCCAGCAGCCAAGAGGGGATGAACACTGATGCTTTCTTT.